This TCR beta chain was captured by sequencing in a study of blood T cell repertoires in COVID-19. Study as a whole: In each case, the material was cDNA or gDNA derived from T cells, B-cell-depleted T cells, or PBMCs.

Germline assignment: CDR1 SGHKS and CDR2 YYEKEE (reference sequence). The CDR3 spans 13 residues. With 2 bases removed from V and 4 bases from J, the gap between germline ends came to 6 bases. As handled by the study authors: By means of reference gene primer amplification, nucleated cell counts were estimated. The repertoire was sequenced with immunoSEQ multiplex PCR; TCRdb's copy has only in-frame clones and lacks some. V, J and clone size are taken as reported in that table, and D and trimming were inferred from the DNA itself. Among some 330,000 clones, roughly 88% were seen once, and the ten largest hold about 4.7%. Enrolled through a virtual design, the participants were between 18 and 89 years of age and came from 24 US areas. This clone was recorded a few times.

Sequencing input: PBMCs or T cells enriched from blood (not recorded which). The sequence came from a man aged 30-40 years who had recovered from COVID-19. The chain links TRBV5-5 to TRBJ2-2; no definite D call. CDR3 in DNA: TGTGCCAGCAGCTTCGGTATCACCGGGGAGCTGTTTTTT. Its protein product is CASSFGITGELFF.